A single T cell receptor (beta chain) is shown here with its context. What it binds is not known. One end of the junction varies from germline; a read error may be responsible. The length of the CDR3 is 12 residues. Germline V lookup: CDR1 ENHRY, CDR2 SYGVKD. Before being chosen for sequencing, patients had shown CD8+CD57+ cell expansion by flow cytometry. The template used for profiling TCR beta VDJ and CDR3 was genomic DNA. MiXCR, applied by TCRdb to the reads, yields one record per CDR3 protein. The sample lists about 160,000 distinct CDR3 sequences, around 48% occurring once. The data were taken from a study of CD8+CD57+ T cells in acquired aplastic anemia. Findings of the study overall: Patients and controls shared 25 to 30 CD8+ CDR3 sequences.

This sequence joins TRBV10-3 and TRBJ1-2; the match to TRBD1 covers 10 bases. Material: sorted CD4+, CD8+, or CD8+CD57+ T cells (not recorded which) from PBMCs. This TCR derives from a human donor with aplastic anemia. The CDR3 nucleotides read TGTGCCAGCAGTGGGACAGGGGCCGGCTACACCTTC. Amino acid sequence: CASSGTGAGYTF.